Below are 12 T cell receptor beta chains sequenced from a single sample in a study of identical twins. One entry per CDR3 protein, called by TCRdb with MiXCR from the 5' RACE reads. The data contain approximately 210,000 distinct CDR3 sequences, about 6.7% of them singletons. The same data also went into a second study, on T cells expressing NK-cell markers.

Sequencing input: CD8+ T cells sorted from blood. These receptors were taken from a woman between 18 and 29 years old in good health.

This clonotype showed up just a few times. The rearrangement links TRBV10-3 to TRBJ1-2; possible D gene TRBD1, 6 bases. Germline CDR1 and CDR2: ENHRY and SYGVKD. This CDR3 contains 16 residues. The V end was cut by 6 bases, the J end by 0 bases, with 17 bases between. CDR3 bases: TGTGCCATCAGGACTGATCGGGACATCCCTAACTATGGCTACACCTTC. This codes for CAIRTDRDIPNYGYTF.

This clonotype was picked up many times. V usage is TRBV7-9 and J usage is TRBJ2-4, with D possibly called TRBD1 or TRBD2 (5 bases each). Per the germline V gene, CDR1 is SEHNR and CDR2 is FQNEAQ (reference sequence). CDR3 length equals 15 residues. The ends were cut back, 5 bases at V and 5 bases at J, with 16 bases in the middle. The CDR3 sequence: CASSHFSRGENIQYF. The CDR3 nucleotides read TGTGCCAGCAGCCATTTCTCACGGGGCGAAAACATTCAGTACTTC. Drawing the rest from reference TRBV7-9 and TRBJ2-4, the complete variable domain is DTGVSQNPRHKITKRGQNVTFRCDPISEHNRLYWYRQTLGQGPEFLTYFQNEAQLEKSRLLSDRFSAERPKGSFSTLEIQRTEQGDSAMYLCASSHFSRGENIQYFGAGTRLSVL.

This clonotype occurred a few times. V and J are TRBV28 and TRBJ1-1; 7 bases map to TRBD1. CDR1 is MDHEN and CDR2 is SYDVKM in the germline V gene. The CDR3 extends over 12 amino acids. The J segment lost 6 bases and the V segment lost 5 bases, leaving 3 bases of the junction unmatched. The CDR3 spells CASSAGGAEAFF. In DNA, the CDR3 is TGTGCCAGCAGTGCAGGGGGGGCTGAAGCTTTCTTT.

Only a few counts were recorded for this clonotype. The rearrangement links TRBV5-1 to TRBJ2-1; D possibly corresponds to TRBD2 (5 bases). Trimming pared 5 bases from V and 0 bases from J, leaving 9 bases between. CDR1 SGHRS and CDR2 YFSETQ come from the germline V gene. The CDR3 is 14 amino acids. The CDR3 sequence: CASRGEGSYNEQFF. CDR3 DNA sequence: TGCGCCAGCAGGGGCGAGGGCTCCTACAATGAGCAGTTCTTC. The full variable domain, with the rest looked up from reference TRBV5-1 and TRBJ2-1, is KAGVTQTPRYLIKTRGQQVTLSCSPISGHRSVSWYQQTPGQGLQFLFEYFSETQRNKGNFPGRFSGRQFSNSRSEMNVSTLELGDSALYLCASRGEGSYNEQFFGPGTRLTVL.

The V gene is TRBV6-2 or TRBV6-3, the J gene TRBJ2-2, with D maybe TRBD2 (6 bases). The germline V and J ends were trimmed by 9 bases and 2 bases, with 16 bases remaining between them. CDR1 is MNHEY, CDR2 SVGEGT, per germline. The CDR3 consists of 15 residues. The chain's CDR3 is CASHSGEVNTGELFF. In DNA form, the CDR3 reads TGTGCCAGTCATTCCGGGGAGGTAAACACCGGGGAGCTGTTTTTT.

This clonotype was seen only a few times. The rearrangement uses TRBV19 and TRBJ2-5, with 9 bases that match TRBD2. V shed 4 bases, J shed 5 bases, and the junction held 5 bases outside the gene matches. The CDR3 is 14 residues long. Germline CDR1 LNHDA, CDR2 SQIVND (reference sequence). CDR3 sequence: CASSKLAGMETQYF. CDR3 nucleotides: TGTGCCAGTAGTAAGCTAGCGGGAATGGAGACCCAGTACTTC.

The chain uses TRBV20-1 and TRBJ1-1; D not resolved. This CDR3 has 16 amino acids. CDR1 is DFQATT, CDR2 SNEGSKA, per germline (reference sequence). V was clipped by 3 bases and J by 0 bases, with 17 bases between them. The CDR3 coding sequence is TGCAGTGCTAGCCCCTTTTGGCAGACCTTGAACACTGAAGCTTTCTTT. Its translation: CSASPFWQTLNTEAFF.

This clonotype came up many times. The CDR3 spells CATSKPGQASGANVLTF. CDR3 DNA: TGTGCCACCAGCAAACCGGGACAGGCCTCTGGGGCCAACGTCCTGACTTTC. This chain links TRBV15 with TRBJ2-6, with 8 positions matching TRBD1. The CDR3 loop spans 17 amino acids. V lost 4 bases and J lost 0; bases outside the gene matches: 5. Per the germline V gene, CDR1 is LNHNV and CDR2 is YYDKDF (reference sequence).

The J gene is TRBJ2-5, the V gene TRBV7-9; 11 positions match TRBD2. The junction had 9 bases not matched to a gene; V was cut back by 2 bases and J by 4 bases. Per germline, CDR1 SEHNR and CDR2 FQNEAQ (reference sequence). The CDR3 runs to 17 residues. CDR3 sequence: CASSLTSSGGQGETQYF. The CDR3 DNA reads as TGTGCCAGCAGCTTAACGTCTAGCGGGGGGCAGGGAGAGACCCAGTACTTC.

The chain links TRBV1 to TRBJ2-1; TRBD2 is the table's D call, not checked against the DNA. TRBV1 is a recognized pseudogene. CDR3 size: 16 residues. The CDR3 is CTSRYKGLAGWDEQFF. In DNA, the CDR3 is TGCACCAGCAGATATAAGGGACTAGCGGGATGGGATGAGCAGTTCTTC.

This chain connects TRBV7-6 to TRBJ2-1; D gene ambiguous. The V end was cut by 4 bases, the J end by 2 bases, with 6 bases between. Germline V lookup: CDR1 SGHVS, CDR2 FNYEAQ. CDR3 length equals 13 residues. CDR3 nucleotides: TGTGCCAGCAGCTCGAGTCCCTACAATGAGCAGTTCTTC. It yields the protein CASSSSPYNEQFF.

This rearrangement joins TRBV7-9 to TRBJ1-1, with 10 bases identical to TRBD1. V dropped 5 bases and J dropped 6; count of bases not matched to a gene: 9. This CDR3 is 15 amino acids long. The germline V gene encodes CDR1 SEHNR and CDR2 FQNEAQ (reference sequence). This CDR3 is CASSGRQGAIPEAFF. CDR3 bases: TGTGCCAGCAGCGGGCGACAGGGGGCTATCCCTGAAGCTTTCTTT.